These 11 T cell receptor beta chains originate from one sample sequenced in a study of T-cell reconstitution after alpha-beta-depleted transplantation in children. It was with unique molecular identifiers that the TCRbeta library was prepared. TCRdb reanalysed the PCR reads using MiXCR and keeps one entry per CDR3 protein. Of 250,000 to 300,000 distinct CDR3 sequences in the sample, 9.5% to 13% are singletons; the top ten hold about 20%. Specimen: peripheral blood, collected 180 days after TCRalphabeta/CD19-depleted stem cell transplant. The receptors originated from a male patient between 2 and 10 years old who had a stem cell transplant for chronic granulomatous disease, so the T cells may come from the graft donor.

This clonotype was observed a handful of times. The J gene is TRBJ2-7, the V gene TRBV27, with no clear D. Trimming cost V 2 bases and J 7 bases, with 9 bases left between them. There are 12 residues in the CDR3. Per the germline V gene, CDR1 is MNHEY and CDR2 is SMNVEV (reference sequence). CDR3 bases: TGTGCCAGCAGTTTACCCCCGTGGGAGCAGTACTTC. This gives the protein CASSLPPWEQYF.

This clonotype came up many times. This sequence joins TRBV11-3 and TRBJ2-1; 7 bases agree with TRBD2. The CDR3 runs 15 residues. Germline V gene lookup returns CDR1 SGHNT and CDR2 YENEEA. V gave up 4 bases and J gave up 6 bases; unmatched junction bases: 9. CDR3 DNA sequence: TGTGCCAGCAGCTCACTGGAAATAGCGGGCAATGAGCAGTTCTTC. This sequence encodes CASSSLEIAGNEQFF.

Regarding this clonotype: This could be a read error, since a much larger clone is one nucleotide away. The chain links TRBV5-5 to TRBJ2-7; 7 bases match TRBD2. From germline, CDR1 is SGHKS and CDR2 YYEKEE (reference sequence). Trimming cost V 6 bases and J 2 bases; bases outside gene matches: 11. This CDR3 comprises 15 residues. CDR3 sequence: CASIHLADNAYEQYF. The CDR3 nucleotides read TGTGCCAGCATTCATCTAGCGGATAACGCCTACGAGCAGTACTTC.

This clonotype was seen at least ten times. The chain uses TRBV20-1 and TRBJ2-2, with TRBD2 identical over 10 bases. CDR1 and CDR2 from the germline V gene are DFQATT and SNEGSKA (reference sequence). V gave up 3 bases and J gave up 0 bases; unmatched junction bases: 7. This CDR3 region has 17 residues. The CDR3 region has the DNA TGCAGTGCTAGGGACACTAGCGGGAATACGAACACCGGGGAGCTGTTTTTT. Its protein product is CSARDTSGNTNTGELFF.

This clonotype was seen ten or more times. The chain carries TRBV20-1 and TRBJ2-1; 11 nucleotides align to TRBD2. In germline, CDR1 is DFQATT, CDR2 SNEGSKA (reference sequence). The trim removed 4 bases at V and 12 bases at J, leaving 11 bases unmatched. The CDR3 consists of 14 residues. For the CDR3, the DNA is TGCAGTGCTAAGACTAGCGGGAATTTGTTTTCGCAGTTCTTC. It yields the protein CSAKTSGNLFSQFF.

This clonotype was detected ten times or more. The DNA for the CDR3 is TGTGCCATCAATAGAAATGGTGCAGATACGCAGTATTTT. It translates to CAINRNGADTQYF. The chain is built from TRBV10-3 and TRBJ2-3; no definite D call. The CDR3 length is 13 residues. Germline V gene data show CDR1 as ENHRY and CDR2 as SYGVKD. The V end was cut by 7 bases, the J end by 4 bases, with 12 bases between.

Many counts were recorded for this clonotype. V gene TRBV29-1 combines with J gene TRBJ1-2, with 8 bases aligning to TRBD1. The CDR3 is 13 residues long. Unmatched junction bases numbered 6, after V lost 4 bases and J lost 5 bases. CDR1 and CDR2 (germline): SQVTM, ANQGSEA. The CDR3 loop reads CSVGRGQEYGYTF. As DNA, the CDR3 is TGCAGCGTTGGCAGGGGGCAAGAATATGGCTACACCTTC.

This clonotype was detected ten times or more. The DNA for the CDR3 is TGTGCCAGCAGCCCCGAGGGGGTGCGAGGACAGCCCCAGCATTTT. It yields the protein CASSPEGVRGQPQHF. This chain links TRBV9 with TRBJ1-5, with a tentative D call TRBD1 (6 bases). Trimming took off 4 bases at V and 7 bases at J, with 18 bases between the two ends. Per germline, CDR1 SGDLS and CDR2 YYNGEE. The CDR3 loop spans 15 amino acids.

This clonotype was seen at least ten times. The chain links TRBV15 to TRBJ2-1; no clear D gene. This CDR3 has 15 residues. Trimming took off 6 bases at V and 4 bases at J, with 16 bases between the two ends. Per the germline V gene, CDR1 is LNHNV and CDR2 is YYDKDF (reference sequence). Written as DNA, the CDR3 is TGTGCCACCAGTACGTGGGCTGGGGTTTACAATGAGCAGTTCTTC. This codes for CATSTWAGVYNEQFF.

V usage is TRBV19 and J usage is TRBJ1-1; D not certain. The germline V gene encodes CDR1 LNHDA and CDR2 SQIVND (reference sequence). With 7 bases removed from V and 1 base from J, the gap between germline ends came to 13 bases. The CDR3 covers 14 residues. The DNA for the CDR3 is TGTGCCAGTACCGGTATGTGGTCGAACACTGAAGCTTTCTTT. It is translated as CASTGMWSNTEAFF.

This clonotype was seen at least ten times. The chain carries TRBV20-1 and TRBJ2-2; a possible D gene is TRBD2 (5 bases). Trimming took off 1 base at V and 4 bases at J, with 13 bases between the two ends. Germline V gives CDR1 DFQATT, CDR2 SNEGSKA (reference sequence). This CDR3 has 15 amino acids. The CDR3 DNA follows: TGCAGTGCTAGAGCGGAGCGGAGCCCCACCGGGGAGCTGTTTTTT. Amino acid sequence: CSARAERSPTGELFF.